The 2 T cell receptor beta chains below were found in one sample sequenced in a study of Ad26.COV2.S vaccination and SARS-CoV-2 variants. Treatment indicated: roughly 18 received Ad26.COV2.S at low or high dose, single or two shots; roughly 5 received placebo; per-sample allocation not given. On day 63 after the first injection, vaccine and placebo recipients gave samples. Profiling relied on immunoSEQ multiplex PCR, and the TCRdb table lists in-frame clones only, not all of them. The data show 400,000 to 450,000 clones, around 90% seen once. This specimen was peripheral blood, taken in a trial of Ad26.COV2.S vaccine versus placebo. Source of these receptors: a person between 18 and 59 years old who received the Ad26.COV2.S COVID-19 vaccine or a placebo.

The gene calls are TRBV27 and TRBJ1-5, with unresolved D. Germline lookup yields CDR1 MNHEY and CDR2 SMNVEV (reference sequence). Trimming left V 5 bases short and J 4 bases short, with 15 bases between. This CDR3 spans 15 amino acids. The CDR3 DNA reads TGTGCCAGCAGTATCTCTCCGGGATATAATCAGCCCCAGCATTTT. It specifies CASSISPGYNQPQHF.

CDR3: CAISDDRDNSPLHF. CDR3 nucleotides: TGTGCCATCAGTGACGACAGGGACAATTCACCCCTCCACTTT. The chain has TRBV10-3 and TRBJ1-6, with 7 bases that match TRBD1. The CDR3 spans 14 residues. The V gene end was trimmed by 3 bases and the J gene end by 7 bases; junction bases not matched to a gene: 3. Germline V gene sequence: CDR1 ENHRY, CDR2 SYGVKD.